The text below deals with one T cell receptor (beta chain). The CDR3 length is 16 residues. CDR1 SGDLS and CDR2 YYNGEE come from the germline V gene. Deletions cut 3 bases from V and 0 bases from J, with 15 bases between. The source of the sample is a study of early T cells in non-severe SARS-CoV-2 infection. TCRdb re-called the 5' RACE reads through MiXCR, storing one row per CDR3 protein. The top ten clones hold about 3.9% of a sample with 50,000 to 60,000 distinct CDR3 sequences, about 10% of them seen once. The receptor comes from an adult who was a healthcare worker with PCR-confirmed SARS-CoV-2 infection or an uninfected control (not recorded which). The input for sequencing was whole blood, taken at baseline. The rearrangement links TRBV9 to TRBJ1-2; D is undetermined. CDR3 sequence: CASSEGEAGANYGYTF. The DNA of the CDR3 is TGTGCCAGCAGCGAAGGTGAGGCCGGGGCTAACTATGGCTACACCTTC.